The T cell receptor (beta chain) under discussion was sequenced for a study of beta chain features in type 1 diabetes. Whole-study context: Investigators examined roughly 99,000,000 sorted cells across all samples. General study results and limits: Among patients, naive, central memory and Treg TCRB repertoires appeared more similar than among healthy donors. The study notes PCR might favor shorter templates equally in patients and controls.

In germline, CDR1 is SGHTA, CDR2 FQGNSA. V gave up 1 base and J gave up 4 bases; unmatched junction bases: 2. CDR3 length: 15 amino acids. Comment on this clone: Its antigen remains unidentified. This sample includes further DNA sequences coding for the same CDR3.

TCRB transcripts that were expressed got sequenced, as all of the isolated RNA had been reverse transcribed. The table came from immunoSEQ multiplex PCR; TCRdb's copy has only in-frame clones and leaves some out. Of 810,000 or so clones listed, 15% to 20% are singletons. Sequenced input: naive CD4+ T cells from blood. The TCR comes from a woman between 18 and 29 years old in good health. This sequence joins TRBV7-2 and TRBJ2-7, with 12 bases aligning to TRBD2. The DNA of the CDR3 is TGTGCCAGCAGCTTAGGACTAGCGGGAGCATACGAGCAGTACTTC. Its translation: CASSLGLAGAYEQYF.